Below, one T cell receptor beta chain is given with its context. Per germline, CDR1 SGHRS and CDR2 YFSETQ. This CDR3 spans 16 amino acids. V was shortened by 0 bases and J by 6 bases, with 19 bases between the two germline ends. This specimen comes from a study of blood T cell repertoires in COVID-19. Study overall: Researchers got acute and convalescent COVID-19 samples from the United States, Italy and Spain.

Authors' data handling: Estimates of nucleated cell counts were drawn from the amplification of reference gene primers. TCRdb keeps only in-frame clones here, not all; method: immunoSEQ multiplex PCR. The V and J calls and clone size were taken over from that table, and D and trimming were inferred from the DNA. The profile shows a few hundred thousand clones, 70% to 90% of them singletons. The source material was peripheral blood. This TCR came from a man in his forties or fifties with acute or convalescent COVID-19. The chain is built from TRBV5-1 and TRBJ2-7, with D possibly TRBD1 on 6 matching bases. The CDR3, as DNA: TGCGCCAGCAGCTTGGGGGGGCCAAGGGTAATCTCCGAGCAGTACTTC. This codes for CASSLGGPRVISEQYF.